One sample yielded the 27 T cell receptor beta chains listed below, sequenced in a study of cytomegalovirus exposure and HLA in healthy donors. PCR primers comprised 60 Vbeta and 13 Jbeta primers. Using immunoSEQ multiplex PCR, the repertoire was profiled, and TCRdb retains in-frame clones only, with some absent. The sample has 85,000 to 100,000 clones; about four fifths are singletons. What was sequenced was PBMCs. The receptors stem from a woman in her late teens or twenties in good health and CMV-seropositive.

The chain carries TRBV6-1 and TRBJ2-3, with D unclear. This CDR3 contains 13 residues. CDR1 and CDR2 (germline): MNHNS, SASEGT. V was pared by 6 bases and J by 3 bases, with 10 bases between. CDR3 sequence: CASSSTMTDTQYF. CDR3 nucleotide sequence: TGTGCCAGCAGCTCTACGATGACAGATACGCAGTATTTT.

The rearrangement links TRBV4-1 to TRBJ2-2; a weak D match, TRBD2 (6 bases). The CDR3 is 17 amino acids. V lost 1 base and J 5 bases, leaving 17 bases between the germline ends. Germline V gene data show CDR1 as MGHRA and CDR2 as YSYEKL. The chain's CDR3 is CASSQVITGDRTGELFF. CDR3 bases: TGCGCCAGCAGCCAAGTCATAACGGGAGATAGGACCGGGGAGCTGTTTTTT.

The J gene is TRBJ2-1, the V gene TRBV6-1; D is unresolved. Per germline, CDR1 MNHNS and CDR2 SASEGT. V gave up 4 bases and J gave up 0 bases, with 16 bases separating them. This CDR3 spans 17 amino acids. The CDR3 spells CASSGNYRPFSYNEQFF. The CDR3, as DNA: TGTGCCAGCAGTGGTAACTACCGACCTTTCTCCTACAATGAGCAGTTCTTC.

J is TRBJ2-1 and V is TRBV7-9, with 11 bases lining up with TRBD2. V was pared by 3 bases and J by 4 bases, with 8 bases of the junction left unmatched. Germline loops: CDR1 SEHNR, CDR2 FQNEAQ (reference sequence). CDR3 length: 17 amino acids. CDR3 coding DNA: TGTGCCAGCAGCTTGGTGCTAGCGGGGGGTCAATACAATGAGCAGTTCTTC. This gives the protein CASSLVLAGGQYNEQFF. The entire variable domain, with the rest obtained from reference TRBV7-9 and TRBJ2-1, is as follows: DTGVSQNPRHKITKRGQNVTFRCDPISEHNRLYWYRQTLGQGPEFLTYFQNEAQLEKSRLLSDRFSAERPKGSFSTLEIQRTEQGDSAMYLCASSLVLAGGQYNEQFFGPGTRLTVL.

The chain joins TRBV7-3 to TRBJ2-3, with D possibly matching TRBD2 (5 bases). Trimming removed 3 bases from V and 1 base from J, with 11 bases in between. From germline, CDR1 is SGHTA and CDR2 FQGTGA. The length of the CDR3 is 15 residues. The CDR3 is CASSLEDRGTDTQYF. The CDR3 nucleotides read TGTGCCAGCAGCTTGGAGGACCGGGGCACAGATACGCAGTATTTT.

Details on this clone: The same CDR3 is also encoded by other DNA sequences in this sample. The chain employs TRBV5-1 and TRBJ1-1, with 7 bases that match TRBD1. The length of the CDR3 is 15 residues. Germline values: CDR1 SGHRS, CDR2 YFSETQ. After removal of 0 bases from V and 0 bases from J, the junction contained 2 bases not matched to a gene. CDR3 nucleotides: TGCGCCAGCAGCTTGGGGGACAGCATGAACACTGAAGCTTTCTTT. Its protein product is CASSLGDSMNTEAFF.

The J gene is TRBJ2-7, the V gene TRBV27; 7 bases match TRBD1. Germline-derived CDR1 and CDR2 are MNHEY and SMNVEV (reference sequence). Trimming removed 3 bases from V and 3 bases from J; junction bases left unmatched: 2. CDR3 length: 13 amino acids. The DNA of the CDR3 is TGTGCCAGCAGTTTGACAGGGAGCTACGAGCAGTACTTC. Its translation: CASSLTGSYEQYF.

The genes are TRBV7-9 and TRBJ2-5; TRBD2 might be the D (5 bases). The V gene's germline CDR1 is SEHNR and CDR2 FQNEAQ (reference sequence). The CDR3 totals 15 residues. V was pared by 5 bases and J by 6 bases, with 19 bases between. The CDR3 coding sequence is TGTGCCAGCAGCCCCGATCTACCTAGCACGCAGACCCAGTACTTC. Amino acid sequence: CASSPDLPSTQTQYF.

V usage is TRBV15 and J usage is TRBJ1-2; D remains unclear. This CDR3 spans 14 amino acids. Germline CDR1 LNHNV, CDR2 YYDKDF (reference sequence). Trimming stripped 2 bases from V and 4 bases from J, with 11 bases between. The CDR3 reads CATSRPDTIYGYTF. The CDR3 DNA reads TGTGCCACCAGCAGACCTGACACGATCTATGGCTACACCTTC.

The CDR3 nucleotides are TGCACGGCATATCCTAGCGAAGTCTACGAGCAGTACTTC. The encoded protein is CTAYPSEVYEQYF. The V gene is TRBV1, the J gene TRBJ2-7; the D segment call TRBD2 is taken from the table without a DNA check. TRBV1 has pseudogene status. The CDR3 loop spans 13 amino acids.

In nucleotides, the CDR3 is TGCGCCAGCAGCCAAGGGTTGCGGGGGGGCCCATATAGCACAGATACGCAGTATTTT. Translation: CASSQGLRGGPYSTDTQYF. The chain combines TRBV4-1 with TRBJ2-3; 9 bases map to TRBD2. CDR3 length equals 19 residues. Germline CDR1 and CDR2: MGHRA and YSYEKL. V shed 1 base and J 0 bases; nucleotides not matched to a gene: 11.

V gene TRBV30 combines with J gene TRBJ2-2; D unresolved. V was pared by 2 bases and J by 1 base, with 8 bases between. Per the germline V gene, CDR1 is GTSNPN and CDR2 is SVGIG (reference sequence). The CDR3 length is 14 residues. In DNA form, the CDR3 reads TGTGCCTGGAGTCTGCTACTGAACACCGGGGAGCTGTTTTTT. The encoded protein is CAWSLLLNTGELFF. The whole variable domain, filled in from reference TRBV30 and TRBJ2-2, reads SQTIHQWPATLVQPVGSPLSLECTVEGTSNPNLYWYRQAAGRGLQLLFYSVGIGQISSEVPQNLSASRPQDRQFILSSKKLLLSDSGFYLCAWSLLLNTGELFFGEGSRLTVL.

This rearrangement joins TRBV2 to TRBJ2-5, with D perhaps matching TRBD1 (6 bases). Germline lookup yields CDR1 SNHLY and CDR2 FYNNEI. CDR3 size: 12 residues. Trimming took 3 bases from V and 5 from J, leaving 7 bases between them. This chain's CDR3 is CASSEQGETQYF. CDR3 nucleotide sequence: TGTGCCAGCAGTGAGCAGGGGGAGACCCAGTACTTC.

The genes are TRBV4-1 and TRBJ2-7; D unclear. The germline V gene has CDR1 MGHRA and CDR2 YSYEKL. This CDR3 has 14 amino acids. Trimming stripped 4 bases from V and 5 bases from J, with 15 bases between. The CDR3 is CASSPTFWVHEQYF. The DNA for the CDR3 is TGCGCCAGCAGCCCGACTTTTTGGGTCCACGAGCAGTACTTC.

The chain couples TRBV6-5 to TRBJ1-5, with D hard to call. This CDR3 has 13 amino acids. Trimming removed 5 bases from V and 4 bases from J, with 9 bases in between. Per germline, CDR1 MNHEY and CDR2 SVGAGI. The CDR3 loop is CASSAKQNQPQHF. The CDR3 DNA is TGTGCCAGCAGTGCGAAGCAAAATCAGCCCCAGCATTTT.

The V and J genes are TRBV27 and TRBJ2-2; D uncertain. Trimming took 7 bases from V and 3 from J, leaving 18 bases between them. In germline, CDR1 is MNHEY, CDR2 SMNVEV (reference sequence). CDR3 length: 16 amino acids. Here the CDR3 DNA reads TGTGCCAGCACCAGATGGAGTTTGTCGGACACCGGGGAGCTGTTTTTT. Protein sequence: CASTRWSLSDTGELFF.

V usage is TRBV27 and J usage is TRBJ2-6, with a possible D match to TRBD1 (5 bases). Germline V gene data show CDR1 as MNHEY and CDR2 as SMNVEV (reference sequence). Trimming took 6 bases from V and 2 from J, leaving 17 bases between them. The CDR3 consists of 17 residues. CDR3 DNA sequence: TGTGCCAGCAGCAAAATTCCCCAGGGTCCTGGGGCCAACGTCCTGACTTTC. This codes for CASSKIPQGPGANVLTF.

V is TRBV5-1 and J is TRBJ1-4, with 7 bases fitting TRBD1. The CDR3 length is 17 residues. Germline CDR1 and CDR2: SGHRS and YFSETQ. The junction had 13 bases not matched to a gene; V was cut back by 4 bases and J by 4 bases. CDR3 sequence reads: CASSPTLLGQFNEKLFF. CDR3 in DNA: TGCGCCAGCAGCCCAACCCTATTGGGACAGTTTAATGAAAAACTGTTTTTT.

The chain is built from TRBV6-1 and TRBJ2-7, with 7 bases matching TRBD1. The CDR3 runs to 15 residues. The ends lost 8 bases at V and 3 bases at J; junction bases unmatched: 13. CDR1 and CDR2 (germline): MNHNS, SASEGT. DNA for the CDR3: TGTGCCAGCCGCCCAGATCCGACAGGGCTCTACGAGCAGTACTTC. The encoded protein is CASRPDPTGLYEQYF.

This chain joins TRBV6-1 and TRBJ2-7; 12 bases align to TRBD2. CDR3 length: 15 amino acids. The germline V gene encodes CDR1 MNHNS and CDR2 SASEGT. The V gene end was trimmed by 6 bases and the J gene end by 3 bases; junction bases not matched to a gene: 6. Here the CDR3 reads CASRALAGGNYEQYF. The CDR3 nucleotides read TGTGCCAGCAGGGCACTAGCGGGGGGCAACTACGAGCAGTACTTC.

V usage is TRBV15 and J usage is TRBJ1-2; D may be TRBD1 (5 bases). Trimming pared 4 bases from V and 4 bases from J, leaving 16 bases between. CDR1 is LNHNV, CDR2 YYDKDF, per germline (reference sequence). The length of the CDR3 is 15 residues. The CDR3 coding sequence is TGTGCCACCAGCACGCCCTGGGGCAGCCTCTATGGCTACACCTTC. It specifies CATSTPWGSLYGYTF.

To note about this clone: The germline gene is not matched at one end of the junction; a read error may be the cause. V and J are TRBV30 and TRBJ2-1; a possible D gene is TRBD2 (6 bases). The CDR3 runs 16 residues. Per germline, CDR1 GTSNPN and CDR2 SVGIG (reference sequence). CDR3 coding DNA: TGTGCCTGGAGTGGAGCCGGGGACTTCCCTTACAGTGAGCAGTTCTTC. It yields the protein CAWSGAGDFPYSEQFF. Full variable domain (remainder filled in from reference TRBV30 and TRBJ2-1): SQTIHQWPATLVQPVGSPLSLECTVEGTSNPNLYWYRQAAGRGLQLLFYSVGIGQISSEVPQNLSASRPQDRQFILSSKKLLLSDSGFYLCAWSGAGDFPYSEQFFGPGTRLTVL.

The chain links TRBV7-2 to TRBJ2-4; tentative D call: TRBD1 (6 bases). Trimming took 3 bases from V and 6 from J, leaving 18 bases between them. This CDR3 has 16 residues. The germline V gene has CDR1 SGHTA and CDR2 FQGNSA. The CDR3 protein is CASSLQGIPSGNIQYF. The CDR3 region has the DNA TGTGCCAGCAGCTTGCAGGGGATCCCTTCAGGAAACATTCAGTACTTC.

This chain joins TRBV5-4 and TRBJ1-1, with D possibly matching TRBD1 (5 bases). Germline loops: CDR1 SGHNT, CDR2 YYREEE (reference sequence). V was trimmed by 1 base and J by 1 base, leaving 8 bases between them. This CDR3 is 14 amino acids long. CDR3 sequence: CASSLRQSNTEAFF. CDR3 coding DNA: TGTGCCAGCAGCTTGCGACAGTCGAACACTGAAGCTTTCTTT.

This clone has a handful of counts. The chain carries TRBV5-4 and TRBJ1-2; D call uncertain. The V end lost 0 bases, the J end lost 4 bases, and 10 bases lay between the germline ends. CDR1 is SGHNT and CDR2 is YYREEE in the germline V gene (reference sequence). This CDR3 comprises 14 residues. CDR3 bases: TGTGCCAGCAGCTTGGACTTTCCCATCTATGGCTACACCTTC. It is translated as CASSLDFPIYGYTF.

V is TRBV6-1 and J is TRBJ1-5; the D is unclear. The germline gives CDR1 MNHNS, CDR2 SASEGT. The CDR3 has 13 amino acids. Between the trimmed V and J ends, which lost 2 bases and 2 bases, there was a span of 4 bases. The CDR3 protein is CASSESGNQPQHF. The CDR3 DNA reads as TGTGCCAGCAGTGAATCAGGCAATCAGCCCCAGCATTTT.

The V call is TRBV15, the J call TRBJ2-7; D gene uncertain. V was trimmed by 0 bases and J by 0 bases, leaving 12 bases between them. CDR3 length equals 16 residues. Germline loops: CDR1 LNHNV, CDR2 YYDKDF (reference sequence). CDR3 DNA sequence: TGTGCCACCAGCAGAGATGCGGCTATACCCTCCTACGAGCAGTACTTC. Translated, it gives CATSRDAAIPSYEQYF.